The 5 T cell receptor beta chains below all came from one sample that was sequenced in a study of Ad26.COV2.S vaccination and SARS-CoV-2 variants. TCRdb's table, derived via immunoSEQ multiplex PCR, lists solely in-frame clones and lacks some. The table records around 350,000 clones, 92% of them present only once. The source material was peripheral blood, sampled after recovery from COVID-19. The receptors stem from a human donor who had recovered from COVID-19.

To note about this clone: Other DNA sequences from this sample encode an identical CDR3 as well. The chain employs TRBV7-9 and TRBJ1-5, with D tentatively TRBD1 (5 bases). The V end lost 1 base, the J end lost 6 bases, and 7 bases lay between the germline ends. The CDR3 extends over 13 amino acids. Germline V gives CDR1 SEHNR, CDR2 FQNEAQ (reference sequence). CDR3 bases: TGTGCCAGCAGCTTAGATGGGGGTCAGCCCCAGCATTTT. It is translated as CASSLDGGQPQHF.

This chain uses TRBV6-2 or TRBV6-3 with TRBJ1-1; D is unresolved. CDR3 length: 12 residues. Trimming left V 6 bases short and J 2 bases short, with 7 bases between. CDR1 is MNHEY and CDR2 is SVGEGT in the germline V gene. Here the CDR3 DNA reads TGTGCCAGCAGCCTAAGAAACACTGAAGCTTTCTTT. Translated, it gives CASSLRNTEAFF.

The chain combines TRBV10-3 with TRBJ1-1; D call uncertain. This CDR3 spans 11 amino acids. Germline lookup yields CDR1 ENHRY and CDR2 SYGVKD. V lost 8 bases, J lost 3 bases, and 7 bases lay in between. CDR3 protein: CAIVGDTEAFF. The CDR3 nucleotides read TGTGCCATCGTGGGCGACACTGAAGCTTTCTTT.

The chain carries TRBV25-1 and TRBJ1-6, with no clear D. The CDR3 has 16 amino acids. V lost 4 bases and J lost 6, with 16 bases in between. CDR1 is MGHDK, CDR2 SYGVNS, per germline. The CDR3 DNA reads as TGTGCCAGCAGTGCCCACAGTAGCCTAGGTAATTCACCCCTCCACTTT. It yields the protein CASSAHSSLGNSPLHF.

The genes are TRBV18 and TRBJ1-4, with 9 bases that match TRBD1. CDR3 length equals 15 residues. J gave up 8 bases and V 3 bases, and 7 bases lay outside the gene matches. CDR1 is KGHSH, CDR2 LQKENI, per germline. The CDR3 loop reads CASSPPGQGGEKLFF. CDR3 bases: TGTGCCAGCTCACCCCCGGGACAGGGTGGCGAAAAACTGTTTTTT.